This TCR beta chain was captured in a study of cytomegalovirus exposure and HLA in healthy donors. The study, taken as a whole, reports: An ancestry cluster, one associated with Asian ancestry, reportedly showed fewer N-insertions than the roughly 700-donor mean in a later analysis. Some public TCRs appeared in many individuals, while most sequences were rare. Later work showed greater clonal expansion in HLA-associated TCR beta chains than in equally common others.

In the case of this clone: What it binds is unknown.

The germline V gene has CDR1 SGDLS and CDR2 YYNGEE. This CDR3 comprises 15 residues. V trimming: 3 bases; J trimming: 1 base; junction bases outside the gene matches: 4. The PCR ran on 60 Vbeta and 13 Jbeta primers. TCRdb's table, derived via immunoSEQ multiplex PCR, lists solely in-frame clones and lacks some. The sample yields approximately 150,000 clones, nearly 90% seen once. Specimen: PBMCs. The TCR sequence derives from a woman in her forties in good health and CMV-seronegative. The chain carries TRBV9 and TRBJ2-3, with TRBD2 matching 8 bases. The CDR3 bases are TGTGCCAGCAGCGCGGGGGGGCTTGGCACAGATACGCAGTATTTT. This translates into CASSAGGLGTDTQYF.